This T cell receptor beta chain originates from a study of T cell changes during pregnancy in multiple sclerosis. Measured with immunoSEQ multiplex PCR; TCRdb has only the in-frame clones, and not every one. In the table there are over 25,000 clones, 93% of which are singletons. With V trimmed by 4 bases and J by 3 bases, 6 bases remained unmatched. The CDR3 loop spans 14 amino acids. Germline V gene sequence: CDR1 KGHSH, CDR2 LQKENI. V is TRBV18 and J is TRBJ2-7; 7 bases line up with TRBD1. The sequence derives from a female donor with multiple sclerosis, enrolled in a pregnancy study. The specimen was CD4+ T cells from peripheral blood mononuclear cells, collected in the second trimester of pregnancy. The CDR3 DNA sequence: TGTGCCAGCTCACGAGACAGGGAGAGCTACGAGCAGTACTTC. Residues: CASSRDRESYEQYF.